This TCR beta chain was profiled in a study of CD8 T cells in ankylosing spondylitis. Findings and limits, study-wide: Seemingly characteristic of ankylosing spondylitis blood was a TCR beta motif consisting of 7 or 8 highly homologous variants.

The CDR3 totals 13 residues. Looked up from germline, CDR1 is KGHSH and CDR2 is LQKENI. TCRdb reprocessed the 5' RACE reads via MiXCR and lists one record per CDR3 protein. The data contain 390,000 or so distinct CDR3 sequences, 20% to 25% of them singletons. In its sample, this clonotype was seen a few times. Antigen specificity is unknown. At one end, the junction sequence differs from germline, possibly due to a read error. The sample was blood, either unsorted or a sorted T cell fraction (not recorded which). The chain employs TRBV18 and TRBJ2-1; D gene uncertain. This TCR derives from a male donor with ankylosing spondylitis. The CDR3 coding sequence is TGTGCCAGCTCACCACCCATCTACAAGGAGCAGTTCTTC. Amino acid sequence: CASSPPIYKEQFF.